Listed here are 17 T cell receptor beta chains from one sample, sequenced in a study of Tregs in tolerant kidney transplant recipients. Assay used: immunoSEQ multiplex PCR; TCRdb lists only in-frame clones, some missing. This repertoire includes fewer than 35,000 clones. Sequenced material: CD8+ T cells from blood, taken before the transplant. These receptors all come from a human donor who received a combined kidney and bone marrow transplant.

The sequenced part of the CDR3 DNA is TGTGCCAGTAGTATCCTGGGACAAGTGAACACTGAA. This translates into CASSILGQVNTE. The whole CDR3 protein reads CASSILGQVNTEAFF. V is TRBV19 and J is TRBJ1-1; D might be TRBD1 (6 bases). The sequenced fragment ends 3 residues before the CDR3 boundary, so the rest is inferred from the germline J gene. V lost 3 bases, J lost 0 bases, and 11 bases lay in between. The germline V gene has CDR1 LNHDA and CDR2 SQIVND (reference sequence). The CDR3 sequence is 15 residues long.

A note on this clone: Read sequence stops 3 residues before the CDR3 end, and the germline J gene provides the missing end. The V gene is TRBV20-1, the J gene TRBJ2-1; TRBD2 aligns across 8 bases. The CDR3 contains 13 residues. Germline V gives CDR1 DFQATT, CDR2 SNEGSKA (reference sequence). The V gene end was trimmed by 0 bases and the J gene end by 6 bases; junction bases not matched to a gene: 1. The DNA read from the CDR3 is TGCAGTGCTAGAGAAGGACTAGCCAATGAG. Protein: CSAREGLANE. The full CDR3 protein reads CSAREGLANEQFF.

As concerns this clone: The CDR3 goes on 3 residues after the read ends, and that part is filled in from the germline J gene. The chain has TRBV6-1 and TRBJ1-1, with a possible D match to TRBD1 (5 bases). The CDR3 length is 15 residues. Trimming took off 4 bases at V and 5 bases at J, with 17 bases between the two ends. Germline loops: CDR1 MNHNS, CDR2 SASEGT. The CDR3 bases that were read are TGTGCCAGCAGTGCCCTGAGGGGAAAGAGAACTGAA. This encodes CASSALRGKRTE. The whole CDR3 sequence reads CASSALRGKRTEAFF.

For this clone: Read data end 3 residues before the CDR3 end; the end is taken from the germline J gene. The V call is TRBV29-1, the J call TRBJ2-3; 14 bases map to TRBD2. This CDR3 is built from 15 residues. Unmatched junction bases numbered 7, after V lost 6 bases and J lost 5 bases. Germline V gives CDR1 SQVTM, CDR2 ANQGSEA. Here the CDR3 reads CSVVRLAGGVDTQYF. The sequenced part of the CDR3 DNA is TGCAGCGTCGTAAGACTAGCGGGAGGGGTAGATACG.

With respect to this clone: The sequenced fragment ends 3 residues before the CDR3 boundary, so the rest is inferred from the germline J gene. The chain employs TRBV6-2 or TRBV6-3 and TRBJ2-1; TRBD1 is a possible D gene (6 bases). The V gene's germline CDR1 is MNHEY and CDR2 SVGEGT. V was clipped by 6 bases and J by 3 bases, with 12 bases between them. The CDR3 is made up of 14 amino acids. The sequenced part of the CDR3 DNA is TGTGCCAGCAGCACGGGACACCTCTACAATGAG. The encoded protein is CASSTGHLYNE. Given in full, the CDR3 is CASSTGHLYNEQFF.

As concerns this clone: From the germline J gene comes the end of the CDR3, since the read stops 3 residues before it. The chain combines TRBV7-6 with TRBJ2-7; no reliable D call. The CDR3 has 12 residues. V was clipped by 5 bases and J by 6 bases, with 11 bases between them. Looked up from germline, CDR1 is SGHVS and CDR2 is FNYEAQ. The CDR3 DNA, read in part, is TGTGCCAGCAGCCAGTATGGCACCGAG. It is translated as CASSQYGTE. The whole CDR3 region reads CASSQYGTEQYF.

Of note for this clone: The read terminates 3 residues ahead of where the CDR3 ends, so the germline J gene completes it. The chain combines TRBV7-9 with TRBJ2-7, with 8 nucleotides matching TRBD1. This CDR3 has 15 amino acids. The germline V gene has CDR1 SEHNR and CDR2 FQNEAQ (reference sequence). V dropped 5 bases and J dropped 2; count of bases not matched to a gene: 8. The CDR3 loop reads CASSPRTGYPYEQYF. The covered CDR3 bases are TGTGCCAGCAGCCCACGGACAGGGTACCCCTACGAG.

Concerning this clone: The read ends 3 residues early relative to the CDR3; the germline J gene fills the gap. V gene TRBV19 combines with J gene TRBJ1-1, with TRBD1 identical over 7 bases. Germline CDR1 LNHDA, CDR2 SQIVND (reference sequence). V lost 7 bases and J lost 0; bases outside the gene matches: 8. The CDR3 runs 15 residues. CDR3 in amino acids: CASKVGTAMNTEAFF. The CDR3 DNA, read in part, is TGTGCCAGTAAAGTGGGGACAGCCATGAACACTGAA.

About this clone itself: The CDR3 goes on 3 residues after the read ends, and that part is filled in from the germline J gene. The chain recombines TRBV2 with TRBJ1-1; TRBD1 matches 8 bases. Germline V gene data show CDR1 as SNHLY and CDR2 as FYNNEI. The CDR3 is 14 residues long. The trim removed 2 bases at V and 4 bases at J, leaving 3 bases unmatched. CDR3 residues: CASSEWGQVTEAFF. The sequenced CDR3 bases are TGTGCCAGCAGTGAATGGGGACAGGTCACTGAA.

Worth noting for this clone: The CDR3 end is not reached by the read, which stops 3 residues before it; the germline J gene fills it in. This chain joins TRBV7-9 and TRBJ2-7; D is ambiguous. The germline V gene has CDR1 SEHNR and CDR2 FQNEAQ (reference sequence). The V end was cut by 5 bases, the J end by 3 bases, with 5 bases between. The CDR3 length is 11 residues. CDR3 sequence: CASSPIYEQYF. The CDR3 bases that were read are TGTGCCAGCAGCCCAATCTACGAG.

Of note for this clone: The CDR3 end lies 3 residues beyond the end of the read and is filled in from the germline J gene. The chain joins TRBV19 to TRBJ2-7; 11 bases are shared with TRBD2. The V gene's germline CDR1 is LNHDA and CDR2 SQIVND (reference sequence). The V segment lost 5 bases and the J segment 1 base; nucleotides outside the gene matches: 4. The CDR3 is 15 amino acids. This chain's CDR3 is CASSRGTSGSYEQYF. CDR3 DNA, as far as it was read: TGTGCCAGTAGTCGGGGGACTAGCGGATCCTACGAG.

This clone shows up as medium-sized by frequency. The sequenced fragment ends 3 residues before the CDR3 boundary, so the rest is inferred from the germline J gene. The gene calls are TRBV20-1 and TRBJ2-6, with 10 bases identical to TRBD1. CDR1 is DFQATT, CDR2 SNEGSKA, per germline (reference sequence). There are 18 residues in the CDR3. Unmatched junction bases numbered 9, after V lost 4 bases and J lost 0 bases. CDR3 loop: CSATSPGQGPSGANVLTF. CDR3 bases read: TGCAGTGCTACGTCTCCGGGACAGGGGCCCTCTGGGGCCAACGTC.

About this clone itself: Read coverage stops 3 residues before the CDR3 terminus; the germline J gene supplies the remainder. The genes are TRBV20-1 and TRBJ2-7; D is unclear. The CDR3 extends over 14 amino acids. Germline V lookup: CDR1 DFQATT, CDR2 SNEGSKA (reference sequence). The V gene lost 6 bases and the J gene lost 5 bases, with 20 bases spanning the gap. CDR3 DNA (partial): TGCAGTGCCCCGCCGGCTTTAGACCTAGACGAG. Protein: CSAPPALDLDE. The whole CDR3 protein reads CSAPPALDLDEQYF.

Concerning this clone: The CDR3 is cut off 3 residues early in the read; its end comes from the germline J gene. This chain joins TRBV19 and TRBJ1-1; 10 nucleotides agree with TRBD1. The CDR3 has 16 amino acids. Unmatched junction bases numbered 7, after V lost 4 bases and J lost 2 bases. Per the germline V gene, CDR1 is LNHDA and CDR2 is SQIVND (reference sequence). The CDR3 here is CASSTDRGLINTEAFF. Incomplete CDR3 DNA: TGTGCCAGTAGTACCGACAGGGGGCTGATAAACACTGAA.

Partial CDR3 DNA: TGTGCCAGCAGCTTACAGGGTTACGAG. Amino acid sequence: CASSLQGYE. The whole CDR3 protein is CASSLQGYEQYF. The chain employs TRBV5-6 and TRBJ2-7; the D gene is possibly TRBD1 (6 bases). The read ends 3 residues shy of where the CDR3 ends; the end is completed using the germline J gene. CDR3 length: 12 amino acids. Germline V gene data show CDR1 as SGHDT and CDR2 as YYEEEE. V lost 2 bases, J lost 4 bases, and 7 bases lay in between.

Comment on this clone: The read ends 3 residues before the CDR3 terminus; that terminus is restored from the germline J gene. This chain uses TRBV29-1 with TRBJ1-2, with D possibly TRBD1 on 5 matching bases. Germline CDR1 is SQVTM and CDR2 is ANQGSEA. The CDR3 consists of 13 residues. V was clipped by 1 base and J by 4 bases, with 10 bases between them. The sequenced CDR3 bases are TGCAGCGTTGAAGGGGGGGATTTCTATGGC. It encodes CSVEGGDFYG. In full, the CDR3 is CSVEGGDFYGYTF.

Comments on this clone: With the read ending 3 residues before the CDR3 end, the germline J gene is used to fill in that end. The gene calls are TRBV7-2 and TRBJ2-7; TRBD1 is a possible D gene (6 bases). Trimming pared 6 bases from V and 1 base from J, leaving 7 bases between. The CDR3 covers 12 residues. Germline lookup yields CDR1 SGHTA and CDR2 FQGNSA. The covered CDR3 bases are TGTGCCAGCAGGGGGACATCCTACGAG. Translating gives CASRGTSYE. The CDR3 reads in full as CASRGTSYEQYF.